This entry features one TCR beta chain sequence. This clone was counted a few times. Its antigen has not been determined. No clone much larger than this one lies a single base away; base qualities are absent. Reading the germline V gene (reference sequence) gives CDR1 DFQATT and CDR2 SNEGSKA. Deletion took 6 bases off V and 4 bases off J, with a span of 8 bases between the germline ends. Spanning cysteine to phenylalanine, the CDR3 consists of 11 amino acids. Only the CDR3 region is kept as DNA, spanning 33 bases read in frame from base 1. Dithiothreitol, EDTA incubations and collagenase D digestion were used to isolate intraepithelial and lamina propria lymphocytes from graft specimens. Bulk TCR-beta sequencing was performed on serial intestinal graft biopsy specimens collected as late as 600 days after transplant. Library method: the immunoSEQ multiplex PCR assay. High-throughput TCR-beta CDR3 sequencing of genomic DNA from most patients was performed by Adaptive Biotechnologies. Per the source publication's procedure: Adaptive's ImmunoSEQ software supplied the TCR sequencing data for 15 to 20 patients, while MiXCR and VDJtools were used to process a few other patients. CDR3 nucleotide sequences shared between donor and recipient were removed because the origin of such sequences could not be assigned. Alloreactive clones required at least 2-fold expansion over unstimulated cells and minimum CFSE-low frequency of 0.002% (template counts) or 0.001% (read counts). Mappable clones were those detected in sequenced pre-transplant spleen, lymph node, or MLR CFSE-low populations of the donor or recipient. The cumulative frequency of alloreactive clones was calculated as a percentage of all sequences, weighted by copy number. In TCRdb, the immuneACCESS table is reduced to in-frame sequences with V and J assigned. These tables do not hold every clone; where another copy was compared, an unresolved V gene accounts for under half, and the others remain unexplained. V and J calls and clone size are given by that table; D and trimming were obtained from the DNA. The sample table holds approximately 15,000 clones, of which around three fifths were seen once. The ten largest clones represent roughly 13% of the sample.

The source of the sample is a study of graft-versus-host responses after intestinal transplantation listed by TCRdb under 2021. The study in broad terms: The transplants that recipients got were multivisceral, liver-intestinal, or isolated intestinal. All recipients received anti-thymocyte globulin induction followed by maintenance tacrolimus and steroids for approximately 3 years. Alloreactive clones were identified by sequencing pre-transplant mixed lymphocyte reaction products and comparing them with unstimulated pre-transplant donor and recipient T cells. Graft-versus-host and host-versus-graft alloreactive T cell clones were tracked in the graft, circulation and bone marrow after intestinal transplantation using bulk TCR-beta CDR3 sequencing. Donor T cell macrochimerism was defined as a peak of at least 4% donor T cells among recipient peripheral blood mononuclear cells. The cohort enrolled under 25 intestinal transplant recipients including one retransplant, and 3 patients lacking pretransplant specimens were excluded. Samples from three later patients were sequenced in-house on an Illumina MiSeq with MiXCR processing rather than by the commercial service. Results and caveats for the whole study, not just this receptor: GvH clones turned up in recipient bone marrow, with some appearing earlier in ileal mucosa or blood, a pattern consistent with an intestinal mucosal origin. Peak levels of circulating GvH clones were associated with declines in HvG clones early after transplant. The relatively low number and heterogeneity of intestinal transplant patients limited the conclusions. In patients with donor T cell macrochimerism, the allografts had high GvH to HvG T cell clonal ratios.

The chain employs TRBV20-1 and TRBJ2-3; there is no confident call for the D gene. The sample here was ileum tissue, taken 524 days after transplant. This clonotype was obtained from a human patient who received an intestinal transplant, so some T cells may come from the graft donor. The CDR3 is CSAPFPDTQYF. The DNA sequence is as follows: TGCAGTGCCCCCTTTCCAGATACGCAGTATTTT.